The clone carrying this T cell receptor (beta chain) showed up many times. Antigen: not known. Germline V gene data show CDR1 as GTSNPN and CDR2 as SVGIG (reference sequence). Trimming removed 4 bases from V and 7 bases from J, with 17 bases in between. This CDR3 contains 14 residues. CDR3 regions were amplified by Arm-PCR using iRepertoire HTBI primers to build TCR beta libraries. In the source study's methods: About 60 TRBV and roughly 15 TRBJ segments were identified across samples. From the multiplex PCR reads, TCRdb called clonotypes with MiXCR, one entry per CDR3 protein. The V and J calls follow TCRdb's processing rather than the paper's. The data contain some 450,000 distinct CDR3 sequences, around 17% of them seen just once; the ten biggest clones take up about 10%. This entry is derived from a study of regulatory T cells in long-lasting Graves disease. Study-wide findings and caveats: TRBV28 was favored in persistent disease, as were TRBJ1-2 and TRBJ2-5.

Time point noted: newly diagnosed GD, antithyroid drugs for less than 3 months. The TCR library used RNA extracted from PBMCs. These data are also associated with another study on T cells in Graves' hyperthyroidism and ophthalmopathy.

The chain links TRBV30 to TRBJ1-5, with D hard to call. This receptor was identified in a woman aged 25 to 39 with Graves disease. The specimen comprised peripheral blood mononuclear cells (PBMCs), sampled at new diagnosis, from a patient treated with antithyroid drugs. CDR3: CAWTGPGRKQPQHF. Here the CDR3 DNA reads TGTGCCTGGACAGGCCCCGGACGTAAACAGCCCCAGCATTTT.